The rows below give T cell receptor beta chains drawn from one sample of a study of cytomegalovirus exposure and HLA in healthy donors. Here immunoSEQ multiplex PCR was the method, and the copy in TCRdb shows in-frame clones only, minus some. In the table there are about 140,000 clones, roughly 86% of which are singletons. The sequenced material came from PBMCs. The receptors here all came from a man aged 18 to 35 in good health and CMV-seropositive. Each CDR3 is given with its conserved first and last residue. D genes are given only for firm matches. Clone size, where shown, is once, few, many, or a class for clones that have expanded.

size: once
D: -
J: TRBJ2-2
V: TRBV28
CDR3: CASSLLGGGTGELFF
DNA: TGTGCCAGCAGTTTATTGGGGGGAGGCACCGGGGAGCTGTTTTTT

size: medium-sized
D: -
J: TRBJ2-7
V: TRBV13
CDR3: CASSPRQSYEQYF
DNA: TGTGCCAGCAGCCCGCGACAGTCCTACGAGCAGTACTTC

size: -
D: -
J: TRBJ1-1
V: TRBV4-1
CDR3: CASSLRTGFNTEAFF
DNA: TGCGCCAGCAGCCTACGGACGGGATTTAACACTGAAGCTTTCTTT

size: -
D: TRBD1
J: TRBJ1-1
V: TRBV29-1
CDR3: CSVGDWTGSNTEAFF
DNA: TGCAGCGTTGGGGACTGGACAGGGTCGAACACTGAAGCTTTCTTT

size: -
D: TRBD2
J: TRBJ2-7
V: TRBV5-1
CDR3: CASSPTSGLAYEQYF
DNA: TGCGCCAGCAGCCCGACTAGCGGCCTTGCCTACGAGCAGTACTTC

size: -
D: TRBD1
J: TRBJ1-2
V: TRBV4-1
CDR3: CASSQMGQGGYGYTF
DNA: TGCGCCAGCAGCCAAATGGGACAGGGCGGCTATGGCTACACCTTC

size: -
D: -
J: TRBJ1-3
V: TRBV13
CDR3: CARGGSGNTIYF
DNA: TGTGCCAGGGGGGGCTCTGGAAACACCATATATTTT

size: -
D: TRBD2
J: TRBJ2-7
V: TRBV27
CDR3: CASSFASGGPSSYEQYF
DNA: TGTGCCAGCAGTTTTGCTAGCGGGGGTCCTAGCTCCTACGAGCAGTACTTC

size: few
D: -
J: TRBJ1-2
V: TRBV9
CDR3: CASSVLFGSNYGYTF
DNA: TGTGCCAGCAGCGTCCTTTTCGGGAGTAACTATGGCTACACCTTC

size: -
D: -
J: TRBJ2-7
V: TRBV15
CDR3: CATSRAHDSTYEQYF
DNA: TGTGCCACCAGCAGAGCCCACGACAGCACCTACGAGCAGTACTTC

size: -
D: -
J: TRBJ2-7
V: TRBV7-2
CDR3: CASSRDGYEQYF
DNA: TGTGCCAGCAGCCGAGACGGGTACGAGCAGTACTTC

size: -
D: -
J: TRBJ2-7
V: TRBV7-9
CDR3: CASSPQAGDEYF
DNA: TGTGCCAGCAGCCCACAGGCAGGGGACGAGTACTTC

size: -
D: -
J: TRBJ2-2
V: TRBV5-1
CDR3: CASSSGTVTGELFF
DNA: TGCGCCAGCAGCTCCGGGACTGTCACCGGGGAGCTGTTTTTT

size: -
D: -
J: TRBJ2-3
V: TRBV28
CDR3: CASSLGRGPDTQYF
DNA: TGTGCCAGCAGTTTAGGCAGGGGTCCAGATACGCAGTATTTT

size: -
D: -
J: TRBJ2-3
V: TRBV7-3
CDR3: CASSPSSTDTQYF
DNA: TGTGCCAGCAGCCCTTCTAGCACAGATACGCAGTATTTT

size: -
D: -
J: TRBJ2-3
V: TRBV5-4
CDR3: CASSAPQESTDTQYF
DNA: TGTGCCAGCAGCGCCCCTCAGGAAAGCACAGATACGCAGTATTTT

size: -
D: TRBD2
J: TRBJ2-7
V: TRBV29-1
CDR3: CSVPRGTSGRGEQYF
DNA: TGCAGCGTCCCTCGGGGGACTAGCGGGAGGGGGGAGCAGTACTTC

size: -
D: -
J: TRBJ2-7
V: TRBV6-5
CDR3: CASSYSATGEYEQYF
DNA: TGTGCCAGCAGTTACTCGGCCACCGGGGAATACGAGCAGTACTTC

size: -
D: -
J: TRBJ2-1
V: TRBV6-1
CDR3: CASSPRKSSYNEQFF
DNA: TGTGCCAGCAGTCCGAGAAAGTCTTCCTACAATGAGCAGTTCTTC

size: -
D: TRBD1
J: TRBJ2-3
V: TRBV9
CDR3: CASSERIGQGSDTQYF
DNA: TGTGCCAGCAGCGAGAGGATAGGACAGGGATCAGATACGCAGTATTTT

size: once
D: TRBD2
J: TRBJ2-7
V: TRBV19
CDR3: CASSPGLAGRYEQYF
DNA: TGTGCCAGTAGTCCGGGACTAGCGGGAAGGTACGAGCAGTACTTC

size: few
D: -
J: TRBJ2-7
V: TRBV12-1
CDR3: CASSLRTTFSYEQYF
DNA: TGTGCCAGCAGCCTCCGGACAACGTTTTCCTACGAGCAGTACTTC

size: -
D: -
J: TRBJ2-3
V: TRBV6-1
CDR3: CASTGSDTQYF
DNA: TGTGCCAGCACAGGGTCAGATACGCAGTATTTT

size: -
D: TRBD1
J: TRBJ2-3
V: TRBV2
CDR3: CASRAGQGGGTDTQYF
DNA: TGTGCCAGCAGAGCCGGACAGGGTGGCGGCACAGATACGCAGTATTTT

size: -
D: -
J: TRBJ1-6
V: TRBV25-1
CDR3: CASSAFAGRDSPLHF
DNA: TGTGCCAGCAGTGCCTTCGCAGGTCGAGATTCACCCCTCCACTTT

size: few
D: TRBD2
J: TRBJ2-2
V: TRBV28
CDR3: CASSSGTSGRANTGELFF
DNA: TGTGCCAGCAGTTCGGGGACTAGCGGGAGGGCGAACACCGGGGAGCTGTTTTTT

size: -
D: TRBD2
J: TRBJ2-3
V: TRBV28
CDR3: CASSDSGRPVTDTQYF
DNA: TGTGCCAGCAGCGATAGCGGGAGGCCAGTCACAGATACGCAGTATTTT

size: -
D: -
J: TRBJ1-5
V: TRBV27
CDR3: CASSLEQGSNQPQHF
DNA: TGTGCCAGCAGTTTAGAACAGGGAAGCAATCAGCCCCAGCATTTT

size: -
D: -
J: TRBJ2-3
V: TRBV13
CDR3: CASTPGSTDTQYF
DNA: TGTGCCAGCACCCCGGGAAGCACAGATACGCAGTATTTT

size: few
D: -
J: TRBJ1-1
V: TRBV28
CDR3: CASSLGGWTEAFF
DNA: TGTGCCAGCAGTTTAGGGGGGTGGACTGAAGCTTTCTTT

size: -
D: -
J: TRBJ1-4
V: TRBV12-2
CDR3: CASRFPGATNEKLFF
DNA: TGTGCAAGTCGCTTTCCGGGGGCAACTAATGAAAAACTGTTTTTT

size: -
D: -
J: TRBJ2-7
V: TRBV28
CDR3: CATYSGRYEQYF
DNA: TGTGCCACCTACAGTGGGAGGTACGAGCAGTACTTC

size: -
D: TRBD2
J: TRBJ2-1
V: TRBV4-1
CDR3: CASSQDRSRGLGAEQFF
DNA: TGCGCCAGCAGCCAAGATAGGTCTAGGGGACTAGGGGCTGAGCAGTTCTTC

size: -
D: -
J: TRBJ1-4
V: TRBV19
CDR3: CASSRQKHASEKLFF
DNA: TGTGCCAGTAGTAGACAGAAGCATGCCAGTGAAAAACTGTTTTTT

size: -
D: -
J: TRBJ1-2
V: TRBV11-1
CDR3: CASSLMTGGGYTF
DNA: TGTGCCAGCAGCTTAATGACCGGCGGTGGCTACACCTTC

size: -
D: -
J: TRBJ2-7
V: TRBV13
CDR3: CASSLKREGVYEQYF
DNA: TGTGCCAGCAGCTTAAAAAGAGAGGGGGTCTACGAGCAGTACTTC

size: few
D: TRBD2
J: TRBJ2-1
V: TRBV5-1
CDR3: CASSPTSGRAPGQFF
DNA: TGCGCCAGCAGCCCAACTAGCGGGAGGGCCCCGGGGCAGTTCTTC

size: -
D: TRBD1
J: TRBJ1-2
V: TRBV28
CDR3: CASSLRPGGVGGYTF
DNA: TGTGCCAGCAGTTTAAGGCCAGGGGGCGTCGGTGGCTACACCTTC

size: once
D: -
J: TRBJ2-3
V: TRBV19
CDR3: CASRTRESTDTQYF
DNA: TGTGCCAGTAGAACCCGGGAGTCCACAGATACGCAGTATTTT

size: once
D: TRBD1
J: TRBJ2-7
V: TRBV7-6
CDR3: CASRAGTGGLDEQYF
DNA: TGTGCCAGCAGAGCCGGGACAGGGGGCCTCGACGAGCAGTACTTC

size: -
D: -
J: TRBJ2-5
V: TRBV5-6
CDR3: CASSPERDFNEGTQYF
DNA: TGTGCCAGCAGCCCCGAGAGGGACTTCAACGAAGGGACCCAGTACTTC

size: -
D: TRBD2
J: TRBJ2-5
V: TRBV27
CDR3: CASSLAGGAETQYF
DNA: TGTGCCAGCAGTCTCGCGGGAGGGGCAGAGACCCAGTACTTC

size: -
D: -
J: TRBJ1-1
V: TRBV5-4
CDR3: CASSSRTEVGTEAFF
DNA: TGTGCCAGCAGCTCAAGGACAGAGGTCGGCACTGAAGCTTTCTTT

size: -
D: TRBD1
J: TRBJ2-1
V: TRBV6-1
CDR3: CASRKQGASYNEQFF
DNA: TGTGCCAGCAGAAAACAGGGGGCTAGCTACAATGAGCAGTTCTTC

size: -
D: -
J: TRBJ1-4
V: TRBV28
CDR3: CASSLLVGEGKLFF
DNA: TGTGCCAGCAGTTTGTTGGTAGGGGAGGGAAAACTGTTTTTT

size: few
D: TRBD1
J: TRBJ1-5
V: TRBV28
CDR3: CASHQGDLYQPQHF
DNA: TGTGCCAGCCACCAGGGGGATCTTTATCAGCCCCAGCATTTT

size: -
D: -
J: TRBJ1-5
V: TRBV28
CDR3: CASSPGINQPQHF
DNA: TGTGCCAGCAGCCCGGGGATCAATCAGCCCCAGCATTTT

size: -
D: -
J: TRBJ1-1
V: TRBV28
CDR3: CASSLSEGEAFF
DNA: TGTGCCAGCAGTCTTTCAGAGGGTGAAGCTTTCTTT

size: -
D: -
J: TRBJ2-1
V: TRBV9
CDR3: CASSVVREQFF
DNA: TGTGCCAGCAGCGTAGTACGGGAGCAGTTCTTC

size: -
D: -
J: TRBJ1-1
V: TRBV6-5
CDR3: CASTNLLQGEAFF
DNA: TGTGCCAGCACCAACCTTTTACAGGGCGAAGCTTTCTTT

size: few
D: -
J: TRBJ2-5
V: TRBV19
CDR3: CASSTGHIEETQYF
DNA: TGTGCCAGTAGCACCGGACATATCGAAGAGACCCAGTACTTC

size: -
D: -
J: TRBJ1-5
V: TRBV21-1
CDR3: CASSMSGGGQPQHF
DNA: TGTGCCAGCAGCATGAGCGGGGGCGGACAGCCCCAGCATTTT

size: -
D: -
J: TRBJ1-6
V: TRBV10-2
CDR3: CASKQGWNSPLHF
DNA: TGCGCCAGCAAACAGGGCTGGAATTCACCCCTCCACTTT

size: -
D: -
J: TRBJ1-4
V: TRBV2
CDR3: CASIEDIYEKLFF
DNA: TGTGCCAGCATAGAAGACATTTACGAAAAACTGTTTTTT